The entry below gives a single T cell receptor (beta chain) sequence along with its context. Its antigen is currently unknown. The entry originates in a study of cytomegalovirus exposure and HLA in healthy donors. Findings and caveats of the study: Based on reports, TCR beta sequences accurately predicted HLA-A and HLA-B alleles for most subjects. Association with HLA alleles at 0.05 false discovery rate was found for 16,951 TCR beta sequences in a later analysis. In an earlier analysis, productive rearrangement rates for most beta V segments clustered near 87% or 30%.

Vbeta (60) and Jbeta (13) primers were used in the PCR. Assay: immunoSEQ multiplex PCR; the TCRdb copy retains only in-frame clones and omits some. The data hold around 55,000 clones, with roughly 70% observed a single time. The germline gives CDR1 MGHRA, CDR2 YSYEKL. V was pared by 2 bases and J by 0 bases, with 6 bases of the junction left unmatched. The CDR3 runs 18 residues. The chain combines TRBV4-1 with TRBJ2-3, with 12 bases identical to TRBD2. The sequencing sample was made of PBMCs. The sequence was obtained from a man aged 35-49 years in good health and CMV-seropositive. CDR3 nucleotides: TGCGCCAGCAGCCAATTGGGGCTAGCGGGGGGGAGCACAGATACGCAGTATTTT. This codes for CASSQLGLAGGSTDTQYF.